The 8 T cell receptor beta chains presented below share a single source sample, sequenced in a study of shared clonotypes between healthy human individuals. Sequenced by immunoSEQ multiplex PCR; TCRdb stores in-frame clones only, minus some. The sample consists of around 2,000,000 clones, over 85% of them appearing once. The naive CD8 subset, CD45RO-negative cells positively selected for CCR7, excluded terminally differentiated effector memory CD45RA+ cells. The material sequenced was naive CD8+ T cells sorted from blood. Every receptor here comes from a man aged 18 to 30 in good health.

V usage is TRBV10-1 and J usage is TRBJ2-3, with a tentative D call TRBD2 (5 bases). V lost 5 bases and J lost 2, with 14 bases in between. The germline V gene encodes CDR1 WNHNN and CDR2 SYGVQD (reference sequence). The CDR3 contains 15 residues. As DNA, the CDR3 is TGCGCCAGCAGTCCCCTCAGCGGAACCACAGATACGCAGTATTTT. It is translated as CASSPLSGTTDTQYF.

The CDR3 region is CASSLDGGGSGANVLTF. CDR3 DNA: TGTGCCAGCAGCTTGGATGGGGGCGGCTCTGGGGCCAACGTCCTGACTTTC. This sequence joins TRBV5-4 and TRBJ2-6; D possibly corresponds to TRBD1 (6 bases). The CDR3 spans 17 residues. V was cut by 0 bases and J by 0 bases, with 10 bases left in between. CDR1 and CDR2 from the germline V gene are SGHNT and YYREEE (reference sequence).

A remark on this clone: Other nucleotide sequences in the sample specify the same CDR3. The J gene is TRBJ1-1, the V gene TRBV30; D is ambiguous. The CDR3 totals 13 residues. Germline values: CDR1 GTSNPN, CDR2 SVGIG (reference sequence). Between the trimmed V and J ends, which lost 0 bases and 0 bases, there was a span of 5 bases. Here the CDR3 DNA reads TGTGCCTGGAGTGTAGGGATGAACACTGAAGCTTTCTTT. This sequence encodes CAWSVGMNTEAFF.

The chain is built from TRBV6-1 and TRBJ1-5; a possible D gene is TRBD1 (6 bases). The ends were cut back, 0 bases at V and 6 bases at J, with 12 bases in the middle. This CDR3 has 15 residues. Germline assignment: CDR1 MNHNS and CDR2 SASEGT. This CDR3 is CASSEASGGTQPQHF. DNA of the CDR3: TGTGCCAGCAGTGAAGCCTCGGGGGGCACTCAGCCCCAGCATTTT.

The chain recombines TRBV28 with TRBJ2-1, with D tentatively TRBD1 (6 bases). Germline values: CDR1 MDHEN, CDR2 SYDVKM. V was shortened by 6 bases and J by 1 base, with 10 bases between the two germline ends. This CDR3 is built from 14 residues. Here the CDR3 DNA reads TGTGCCAGCAGCCCCGGGACATCCTACAATGAGCAGTTCTTC. This translates into CASSPGTSYNEQFF. The full variable domain, completed using reference TRBV28 and TRBJ2-1, is DVKVTQSSRYLVKRTGEKVFLECVQDMDHENMFWYRQDPGLGLRLIYFSYDVKMKEKGDIPEGYSVSREKKERFSLILESASTNQTSMYLCASSPGTSYNEQFFGPGTRLTVL.

J is TRBJ2-7 and V is TRBV5-4, with D tentatively TRBD1 or TRBD2 (6 bases each). The CDR3 totals 15 residues. The V and J ends lost 0 bases and 3 bases respectively, with 13 bases between them. Germline-derived CDR1 and CDR2 are SGHNT and YYREEE (reference sequence). CDR3 in amino acids: CASSLDRGPLYEQYF. CDR3 sequence (DNA): TGTGCCAGCAGCTTGGATCGGGGGCCGCTCTACGAGCAGTACTTC.

As for this clone: The sample holds other DNA sequences that translate to the same CDR3. The rearrangement links TRBV5-6 to TRBJ2-7, with D perhaps TRBD2 (6 bases). Germline V gene lookup returns CDR1 SGHDT and CDR2 YYEEEE. Deletions cut 0 bases from V and 3 bases from J, with 10 bases between. This CDR3 has 14 residues. CDR3 coding DNA: TGTGCCAGCAGCTTGGGAGCGGGTCTCTACGAGCAGTACTTC. It codes for CASSLGAGLYEQYF.

The V call is TRBV5-6, the J call TRBJ2-1, with 10 bases identical to TRBD2. From germline, CDR1 is SGHDT and CDR2 YYEEEE. This CDR3 comprises 16 residues. With 0 bases clipped from V and 9 bases from J, the junction kept 9 bases outside the gene matches. Here the CDR3 reads CASSLELAGVSGEQFF. CDR3 DNA: TGTGCCAGCAGCTTGGAGCTAGCGGGAGTGTCCGGTGAGCAGTTCTTC. The full variable domain, its missing parts supplied by reference TRBV5-6 and TRBJ2-1, is DAGVTQSPTHLIKTRGQQVTLRCSPKSGHDTVSWYQQALGQGPQFIFQYYEEEERQRGNFPDRFSGHQFPNYSSELNVNALLLGDSALYLCASSLELAGVSGEQFFGPGTRLTVL.